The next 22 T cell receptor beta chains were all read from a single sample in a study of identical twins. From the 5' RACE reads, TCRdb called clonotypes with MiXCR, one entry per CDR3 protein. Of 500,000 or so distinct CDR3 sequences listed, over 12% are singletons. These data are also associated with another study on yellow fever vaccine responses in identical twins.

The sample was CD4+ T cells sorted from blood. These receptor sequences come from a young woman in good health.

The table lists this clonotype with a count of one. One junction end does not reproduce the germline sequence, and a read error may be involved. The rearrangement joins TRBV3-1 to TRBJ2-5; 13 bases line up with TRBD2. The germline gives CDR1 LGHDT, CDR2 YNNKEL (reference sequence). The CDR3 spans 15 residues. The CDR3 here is CASATSGGAQETQYF. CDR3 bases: TGTGCCAGCGCTACTAGCGGGGGGGCCCAAGAGACCCAATACTTC.

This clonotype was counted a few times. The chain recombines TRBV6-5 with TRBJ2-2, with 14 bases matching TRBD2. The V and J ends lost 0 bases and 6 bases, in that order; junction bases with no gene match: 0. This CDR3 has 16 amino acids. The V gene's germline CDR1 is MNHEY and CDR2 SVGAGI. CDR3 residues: CASSYSTSGRAGELFF. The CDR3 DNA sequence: TGTGCCAGCAGTTACTCGACTAGCGGGAGGGCCGGGGAGCTGTTTTTT.

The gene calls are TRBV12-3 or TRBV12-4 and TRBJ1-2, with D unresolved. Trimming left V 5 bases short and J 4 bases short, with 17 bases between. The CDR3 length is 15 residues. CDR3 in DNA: TGTGCCAGCAGTGGGAGGACGTCGGATTTCTATGGCTACACCTTC. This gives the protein CASSGRTSDFYGYTF.

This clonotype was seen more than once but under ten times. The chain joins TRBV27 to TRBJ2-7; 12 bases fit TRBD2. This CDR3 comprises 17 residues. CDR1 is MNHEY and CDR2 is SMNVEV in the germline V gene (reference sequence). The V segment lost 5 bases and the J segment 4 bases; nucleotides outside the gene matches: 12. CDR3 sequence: CASSPYRLAGEPYEQYF. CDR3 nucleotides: TGTGCCAGCAGTCCCTACCGACTAGCGGGAGAGCCTTACGAGCAGTACTTC.

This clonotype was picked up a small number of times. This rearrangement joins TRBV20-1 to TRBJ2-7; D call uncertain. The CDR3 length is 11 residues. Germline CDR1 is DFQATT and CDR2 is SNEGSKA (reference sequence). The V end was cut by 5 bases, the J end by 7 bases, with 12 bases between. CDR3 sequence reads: CSAPSLGEQYF. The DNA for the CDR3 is TGCAGTGCTCCCTCCCTGGGGGAGCAGTACTTC.

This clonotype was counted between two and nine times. CDR3 sequence reads: CASSLGHTQYF. The CDR3, as DNA: TGTGCCAGCAGTCTCGGGCATACGCAGTATTTT. The chain couples TRBV12-3 or TRBV12-4 to TRBJ2-3, with unresolved D. The length of the CDR3 is 11 residues. Trimming left V 5 bases short and J 7 bases short, with 7 bases between.

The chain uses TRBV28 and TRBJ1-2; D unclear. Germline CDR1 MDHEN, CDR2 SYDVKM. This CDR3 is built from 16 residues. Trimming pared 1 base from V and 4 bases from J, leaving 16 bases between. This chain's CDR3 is CASSLLVPTDGYGYTF. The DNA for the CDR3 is TGTGCCAGCAGTTTATTAGTTCCTACGGACGGCTATGGCTACACCTTC.

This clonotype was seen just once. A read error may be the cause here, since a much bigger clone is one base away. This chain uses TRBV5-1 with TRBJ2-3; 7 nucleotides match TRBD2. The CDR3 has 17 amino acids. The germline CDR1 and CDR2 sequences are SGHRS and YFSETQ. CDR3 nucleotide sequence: TGCGCCAGCAGCAGGTCGGGGGGTTACGATTCGGCGGATATGCAGTATTTT. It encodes CASSRSGGYDSADMQYF. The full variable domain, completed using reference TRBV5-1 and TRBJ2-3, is KAGVTQTPRYLIKTRGQQVTLSCSPISGHRSVSWYQQTPGQGLQFLFEYFSETQRNKGNFPGRFSGRQFSNSRSEMNVSTLELGDSALYLCASSRSGGYDSADMQYFGPGTRLTVL.

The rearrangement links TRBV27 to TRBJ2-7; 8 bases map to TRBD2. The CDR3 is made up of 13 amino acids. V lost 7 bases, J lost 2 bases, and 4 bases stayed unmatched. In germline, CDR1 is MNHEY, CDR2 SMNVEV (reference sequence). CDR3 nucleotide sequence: TGTGCCAGCACGCGGGGGGATACCTACGAGCAGTACTTC. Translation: CASTRGDTYEQYF.

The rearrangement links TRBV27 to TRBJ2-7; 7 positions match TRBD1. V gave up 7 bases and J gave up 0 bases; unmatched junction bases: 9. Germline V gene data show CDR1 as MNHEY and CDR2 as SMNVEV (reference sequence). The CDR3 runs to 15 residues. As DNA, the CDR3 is TGTGCCAGCACCCCCTGGGGACAGAGCTCCTACGAGCAGTACTTC. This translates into CASTPWGQSSYEQYF.

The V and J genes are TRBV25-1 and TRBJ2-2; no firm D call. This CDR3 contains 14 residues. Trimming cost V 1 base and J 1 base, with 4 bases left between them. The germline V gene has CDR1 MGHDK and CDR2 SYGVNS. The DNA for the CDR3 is TGTGCCAGCAGTGAATTTGGGAACACCGGGGAGCTGTTTTTT. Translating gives CASSEFGNTGELFF.

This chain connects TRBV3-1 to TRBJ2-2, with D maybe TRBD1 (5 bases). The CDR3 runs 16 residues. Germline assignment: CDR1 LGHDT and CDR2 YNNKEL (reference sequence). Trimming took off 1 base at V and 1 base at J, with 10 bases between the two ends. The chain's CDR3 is CASSQGGRVNTGELFF. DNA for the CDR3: TGTGCCAGCAGCCAAGGGGGCAGGGTGAACACCGGGGAGCTGTTTTTT.

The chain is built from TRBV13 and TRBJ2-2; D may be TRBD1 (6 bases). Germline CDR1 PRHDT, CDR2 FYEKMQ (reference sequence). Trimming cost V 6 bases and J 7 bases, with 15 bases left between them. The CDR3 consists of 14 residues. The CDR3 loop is CASSYNTGFGELFF. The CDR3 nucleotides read TGTGCCAGCAGTTATAACACAGGGTTCGGGGAGCTGTTTTTT.

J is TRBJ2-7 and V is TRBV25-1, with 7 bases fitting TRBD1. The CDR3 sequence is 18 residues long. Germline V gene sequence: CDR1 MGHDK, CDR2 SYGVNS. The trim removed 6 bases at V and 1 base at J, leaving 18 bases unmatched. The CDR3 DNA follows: TGTGCCAGCAGAGGGGGCGATTGGAGCCTAGGTCAATCCTACGAGCAGTACTTC. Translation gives CASRGGDWSLGQSYEQYF.

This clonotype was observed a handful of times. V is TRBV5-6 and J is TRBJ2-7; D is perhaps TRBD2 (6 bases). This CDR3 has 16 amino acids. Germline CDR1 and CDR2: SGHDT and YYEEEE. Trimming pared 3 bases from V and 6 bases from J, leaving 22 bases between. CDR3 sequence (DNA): TGTGCCAGCAGCTCCCCCTCTGGAGGGCGGCTAAGCGAGCAGTACTTC. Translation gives CASSSPSGGRLSEQYF.

The CDR3 region is CASSFVTEAFF. The CDR3 DNA follows: TGTGCCAGCAGTTTTGTCACTGAAGCTTTCTTT. This sequence joins TRBV28 and TRBJ1-1; D is uncertain. The germline gives CDR1 MDHEN, CDR2 SYDVKM. Deletions cut 3 bases from V and 4 bases from J, with 3 bases between. The CDR3 contains 11 residues.

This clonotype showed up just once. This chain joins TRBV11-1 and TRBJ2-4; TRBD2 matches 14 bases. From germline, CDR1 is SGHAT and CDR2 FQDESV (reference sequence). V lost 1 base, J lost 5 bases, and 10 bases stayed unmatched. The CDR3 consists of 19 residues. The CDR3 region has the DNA TGTGCCAGCAGCTTAGGTGGACTAGCGGGGGGTATTACTGAAAACATTCAGTACTTC. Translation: CASSLGGLAGGITENIQYF.

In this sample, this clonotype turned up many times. This chain's CDR3 is CASRLKAGELFF. Here the CDR3 DNA reads TGTGCCAGCAGACTGAAGGCCGGGGAGCTGTTTTTT. This sequence joins TRBV6-2 or TRBV6-3 and TRBJ2-2, with D uncertain. In germline, CDR1 is MNHEY, CDR2 SVGEGT. The CDR3 totals 12 residues. The ends were cut back, 6 bases at V and 6 bases at J, with 8 bases in the middle.

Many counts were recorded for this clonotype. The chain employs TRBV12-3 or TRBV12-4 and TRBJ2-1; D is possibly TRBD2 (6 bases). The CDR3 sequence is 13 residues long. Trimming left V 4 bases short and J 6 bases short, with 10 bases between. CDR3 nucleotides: TGTGCCAGCAGTTATGGAGGGGCCAATGAGCAGTTCTTC. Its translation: CASSYGGANEQFF.

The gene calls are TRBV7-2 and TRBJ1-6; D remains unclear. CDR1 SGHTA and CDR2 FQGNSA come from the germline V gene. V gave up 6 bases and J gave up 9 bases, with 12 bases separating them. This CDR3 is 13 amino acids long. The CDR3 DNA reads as TGTGCCAGCAGGCGGGGAGAAGCTTCACCCCTCCACTTT. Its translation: CASRRGEASPLHF.

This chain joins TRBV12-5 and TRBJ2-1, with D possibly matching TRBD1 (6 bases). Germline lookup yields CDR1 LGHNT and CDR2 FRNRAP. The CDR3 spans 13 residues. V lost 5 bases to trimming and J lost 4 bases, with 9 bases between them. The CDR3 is CASGMDSYNEQFF. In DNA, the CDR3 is TGTGCTAGTGGTATGGACAGTTACAATGAGCAGTTCTTC.

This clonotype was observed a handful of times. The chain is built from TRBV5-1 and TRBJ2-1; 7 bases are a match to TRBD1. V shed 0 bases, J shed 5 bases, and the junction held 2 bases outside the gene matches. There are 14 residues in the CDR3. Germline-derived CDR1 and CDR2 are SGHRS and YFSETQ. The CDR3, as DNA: TGCGCCAGCAGCTTGGGGGGACAGAACAATGAGCAGTTCTTC. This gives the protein CASSLGGQNNEQFF.